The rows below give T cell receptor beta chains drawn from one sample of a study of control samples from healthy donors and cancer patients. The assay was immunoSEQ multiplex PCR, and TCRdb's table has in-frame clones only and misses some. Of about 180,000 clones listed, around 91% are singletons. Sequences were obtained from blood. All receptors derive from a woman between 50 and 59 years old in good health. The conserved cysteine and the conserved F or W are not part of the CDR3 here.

ASSPTGRSNEKLF	TRBJ1-4	TRBV7-2
ICSSLNYGYT	TRBJ1-2	TRBV29-1
ASRDNSAGELF	TRBJ2-2	TRBV5-1
ASSSQVSGANVLT	TRBJ2-6	TRBV28
ASLEQSSGNTIY	TRBJ1-3	TRBV18
ASSPAASEQY	TRBJ2-7	TRBV14
SVAGTGVYNEQF	TRBJ2-1	TRBV29-1
SGVSAAEQY	TRBJ2-7	TRBV29-1
AISVTELNTEAF	TRBJ1-1	TRBV10-3
ASSLNGLEMGTQY	TRBJ2-3	TRBV7-3
ASSLVGTGDRGYT	TRBJ1-2	TRBV7-8
ATSDWRQGVPGNTIY	TRBJ1-3	TRBV24-1
ASRTGQTGSNQPQH	TRBJ1-5	TRBV6-6
ASRPPGESGANVLT	TRBJ2-6	TRBV19
ASSERGAKNIQY	TRBJ2-4	TRBV7-9
ASSLGTRTGNQPQH	TRBJ1-5	TRBV5-5
ASSFRGGSQPQH	TRBJ1-5	TRBV5-1
ASSPGLAGVLRQDEQF	TRBJ2-1	TRBV18
ASSLLSGSSYEQY	TRBJ2-7	TRBV6-2/TRBV6-3
ASSWTSRETQY	TRBJ2-5	TRBV6-5
ASSQDLWAGAEY	TRBJ2-3	TRBV14
ASSRQIGYT	TRBJ1-2	TRBV28
ASSPYVATNEKLF	TRBJ1-4	TRBV5-1
ASTGTGELF	TRBJ2-2	TRBV28
ASSQVLAGGRDTQY	TRBJ2-3	TRBV4-1
ASSLTSWGNEQF	TRBJ2-1	TRBV28
ASGALRNEQF	TRBJ2-1	TRBV28
ASSLSGPTDTQY	TRBJ2-3	TRBV28
ASSLGDSKNQPQH	TRBJ1-5	TRBV5-1
ASSYGPDSNQPQH	TRBJ1-5	TRBV13
ASSLAVGELF	TRBJ2-2	TRBV5-4
ASSYSSLSGELF	TRBJ2-2	TRBV6-5
ASSSGAQGKNEQY	TRBJ2-7	TRBV6-5
ASSPGTVNSPLH	TRBJ1-6	TRBV28
ASSLGSGGQADEELF	TRBJ1-4	TRBV7-9
ASSYAPNTEAF	TRBJ1-1	TRBV6-6
ASSLEFSQGTTEAF	TRBJ1-1	TRBV5-1
ASSFIRGNQPQH	TRBJ1-5	TRBV6-6
ASSVEGRHTDTQY	TRBJ2-3	TRBV9
AWSVLSANTEAF	TRBJ1-1	TRBV30
ASSSSSSYNEQF	TRBJ2-1	TRBV18
ATSASRDTQY	TRBJ2-3	TRBV24-1
ASSYGGEKLF	TRBJ1-4	TRBV6-2/TRBV6-3
SVPGPLGVSTDTQY	TRBJ2-3	TRBV29-1
ASSVVKDRGSLNQPQH	TRBJ1-5	TRBV9
ASSRKGAYAGANVLT	TRBJ2-6	TRBV19
ASSQAGQLNQPQH	TRBJ1-5	TRBV3-1/TRBV3-2
SVEDLERGTYNEQF	TRBJ2-1	TRBV29-1
ASSPDLTGELF	TRBJ2-2	TRBV18
ASSSPGLATGEQY	TRBJ2-7	TRBV7-8
ASSLEMADTQY	TRBJ2-3	TRBV5-1
ASSYSGPTEETQY	TRBJ2-5	TRBV6-5
SASPREGDGYT	TRBJ1-2	TRBV20-1
ASSLDRESNQPQH	TRBJ1-5	TRBV6-5
ASSLGTADLFGYT	TRBJ1-2	TRBV5-1
ASSFQSSYEQY	TRBJ2-7	TRBV27
ASSPLKVGTDTQY	TRBJ2-3	TRBV6-5